This entry is about one T cell receptor beta chain. The source of the sample is a study of T-cell reconstitution after alpha-beta-depleted transplantation in children. TCRbeta library construction was performed incorporating unique molecular identifiers. Via MiXCR, TCRdb re-called the PCR reads, giving one row per CDR3 protein. The data contain 350,000 to 450,000 distinct CDR3 sequences, around 21% of them seen just once; the ten biggest clones take up around 3.9%. V was shortened by 3 bases and J by 7 bases, with 12 bases between the two germline ends. The CDR3 consists of 14 residues. Germline CDR1 SEHNR, CDR2 FQNEAQ (reference sequence).

The chain recombines TRBV7-9 with TRBJ2-2, with unresolved D. Sequenced material: PBMCs from the stem cell graft donor, taken from the stem cell graft. This receptor was taken from a human donor who donated a stem cell graft to a child with acute myeloid leukemia. The CDR3 reads CASSFPSVGGELFF. CDR3 in DNA: TGTGCCAGCAGCTTTCCTTCCGTGGGCGGGGAGCTGTTTTTT.